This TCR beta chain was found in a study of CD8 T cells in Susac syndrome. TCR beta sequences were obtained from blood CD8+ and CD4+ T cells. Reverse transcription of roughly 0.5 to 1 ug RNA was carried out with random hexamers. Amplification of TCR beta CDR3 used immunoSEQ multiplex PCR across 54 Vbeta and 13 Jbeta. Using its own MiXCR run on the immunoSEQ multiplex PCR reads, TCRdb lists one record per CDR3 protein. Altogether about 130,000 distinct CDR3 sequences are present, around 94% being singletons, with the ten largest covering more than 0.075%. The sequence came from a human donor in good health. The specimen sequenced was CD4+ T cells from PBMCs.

The CDR3 region has the DNA TGTGCCAGCAGTCACAAGCGGGAGGGCCGCATGGACTACGAGCAGTACTTC. This translates into CASSHKREGRMDYEQYF. This rearrangement joins TRBV6-2 or TRBV6-3 to TRBJ2-7; 10 bases are shared with TRBD2. The CDR3 is made up of 17 amino acids. CDR1 is MNHEY and CDR2 is SVGEGT in the germline V gene. Losses at the gene ends were 5 bases for V and 3 bases for J; bases not matched to a gene: 13.